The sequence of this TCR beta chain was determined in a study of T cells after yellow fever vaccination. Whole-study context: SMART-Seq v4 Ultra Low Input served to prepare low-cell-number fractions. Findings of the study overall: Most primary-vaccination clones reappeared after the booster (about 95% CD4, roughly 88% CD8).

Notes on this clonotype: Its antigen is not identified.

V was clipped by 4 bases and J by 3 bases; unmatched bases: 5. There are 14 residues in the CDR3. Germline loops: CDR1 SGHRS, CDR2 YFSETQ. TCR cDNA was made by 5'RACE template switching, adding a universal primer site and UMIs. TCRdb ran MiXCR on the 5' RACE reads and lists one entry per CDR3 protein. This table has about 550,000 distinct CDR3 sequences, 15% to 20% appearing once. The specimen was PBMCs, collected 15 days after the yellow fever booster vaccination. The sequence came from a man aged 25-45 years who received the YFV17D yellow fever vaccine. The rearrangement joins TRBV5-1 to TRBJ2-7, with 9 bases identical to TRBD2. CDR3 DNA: TGCGCCAGCAGCCTTTTAGCGGGGGTCTACGAGCAGTACTTC. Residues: CASSLLAGVYEQYF.